This T cell receptor beta chain was profiled in a study of long-term antiretroviral therapy in people with HIV. Background on the study: By about a decade, the earliest samples predate the 2015 immediate-ART recommendation.

General study results and limits: Clones with expansion before ART led the repertoire at all time points.

CDR1 and CDR2 (germline): MNHNY, SVGAGI (reference sequence). The CDR3 extends over 14 amino acids. Trimming took off 5 bases at V and 1 base at J, with 11 bases between the two ends. Donors needed at least one pre-ART PBMC sample plus at least two post-ART samples. The study used samples holding about 0.9-11 million cryopreserved PBMC before DNA extraction. Note on this clone: Its antigen is as yet unknown.

Researchers ran immunoSEQ v3.0 at survey level. This table comes from immunoSEQ multiplex PCR, and its TCRdb copy is limited to in-frame clones, with some not included. Altogether 44,000 or so clones are present, about 96% being singletons, with the ten largest covering less than 3.5%. The gene calls are TRBV6-6 and TRBJ1-2; D unresolved. The clonotype comes from a woman aged 45-65 years with HIV. This specimen was unsorted PBMCs, taken 3.7 years after starting antiretroviral therapy. The CDR3 nucleotides are TGTGCCAGCAGTCCGGGTCTGTTTAACTATGGCTACACCTTC. Its protein is CASSPGLFNYGYTF.